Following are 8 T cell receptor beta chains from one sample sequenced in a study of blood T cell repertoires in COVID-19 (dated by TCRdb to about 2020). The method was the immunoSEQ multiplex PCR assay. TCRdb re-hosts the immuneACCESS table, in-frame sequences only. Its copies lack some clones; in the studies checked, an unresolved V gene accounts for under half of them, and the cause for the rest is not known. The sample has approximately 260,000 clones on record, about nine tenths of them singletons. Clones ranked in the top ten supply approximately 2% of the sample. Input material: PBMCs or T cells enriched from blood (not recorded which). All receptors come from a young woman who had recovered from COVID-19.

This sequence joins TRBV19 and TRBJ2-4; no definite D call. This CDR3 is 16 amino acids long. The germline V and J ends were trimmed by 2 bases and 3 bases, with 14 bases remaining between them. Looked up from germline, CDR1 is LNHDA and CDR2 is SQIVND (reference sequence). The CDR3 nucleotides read TGTGCCAGTAGTATACGGAGCTCCGCTAACAAAAACATTCAGTACTTC. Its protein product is CASSIRSSANKNIQYF. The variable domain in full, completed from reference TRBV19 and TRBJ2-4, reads DGGITQSPKYLFRKEGQNVTLSCEQNLNHDAMYWYRQDPGQGLRLIYYSQIVNDFQKGDIAEGYSVSREKKESFPLTVTSAQKNPTAFYLCASSIRSSANKNIQYFGAGTRLSVL.

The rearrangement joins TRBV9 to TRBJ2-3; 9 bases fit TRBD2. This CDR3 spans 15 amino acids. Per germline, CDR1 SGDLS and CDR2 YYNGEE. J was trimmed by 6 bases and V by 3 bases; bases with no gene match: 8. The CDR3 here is CASSGSYSGSDTQYF. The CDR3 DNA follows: TGTGCCAGCAGCGGATCCTATAGCGGGAGTGATACGCAGTATTTT.

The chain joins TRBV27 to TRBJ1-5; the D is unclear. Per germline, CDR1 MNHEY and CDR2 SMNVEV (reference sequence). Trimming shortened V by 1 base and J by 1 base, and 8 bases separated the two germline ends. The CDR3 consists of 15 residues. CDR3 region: CASSLFQESNQPQHF. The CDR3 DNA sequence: TGTGCCAGCAGTTTATTCCAGGAAAGCAATCAGCCCCAGCATTTT.

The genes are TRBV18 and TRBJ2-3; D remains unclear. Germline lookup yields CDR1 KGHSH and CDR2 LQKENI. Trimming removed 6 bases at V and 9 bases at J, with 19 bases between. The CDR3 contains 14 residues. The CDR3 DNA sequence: TGTGCCAGCTCCCCCTCCGCGTCCGGTCTGACGCAGTATTTT. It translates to CASSPSASGLTQYF.

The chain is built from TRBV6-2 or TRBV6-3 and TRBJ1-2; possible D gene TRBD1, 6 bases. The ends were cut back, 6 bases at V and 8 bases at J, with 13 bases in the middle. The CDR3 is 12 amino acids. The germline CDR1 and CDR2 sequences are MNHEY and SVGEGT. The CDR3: CASSHPGVGYTF. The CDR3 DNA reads TGTGCCAGCAGCCACCCAGGGGTCGGCTACACCTTC.

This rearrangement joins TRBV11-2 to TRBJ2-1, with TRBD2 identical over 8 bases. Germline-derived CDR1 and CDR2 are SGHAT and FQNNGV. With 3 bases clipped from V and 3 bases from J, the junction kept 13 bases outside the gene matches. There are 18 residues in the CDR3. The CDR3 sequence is CASSFSRGGGRLYNEQFF. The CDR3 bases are TGTGCCAGCAGCTTCTCTCGGGGTGGCGGGAGGCTCTACAATGAGCAGTTCTTC.

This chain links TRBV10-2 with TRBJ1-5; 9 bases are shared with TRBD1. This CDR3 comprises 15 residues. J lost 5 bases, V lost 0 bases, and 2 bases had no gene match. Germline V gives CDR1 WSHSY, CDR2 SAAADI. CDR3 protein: CASSESGTGYQPQHF. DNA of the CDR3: TGCGCCAGCAGTGAGTCTGGGACAGGGTATCAGCCCCAGCATTTT.

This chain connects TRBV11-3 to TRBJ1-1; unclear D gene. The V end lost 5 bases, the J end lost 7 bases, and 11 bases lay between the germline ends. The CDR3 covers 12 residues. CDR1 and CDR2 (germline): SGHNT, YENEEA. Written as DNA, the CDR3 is TGTGCCAGCAGCAAACCACTCCGTGAAGCTTTCTTT. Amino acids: CASSKPLREAFF.